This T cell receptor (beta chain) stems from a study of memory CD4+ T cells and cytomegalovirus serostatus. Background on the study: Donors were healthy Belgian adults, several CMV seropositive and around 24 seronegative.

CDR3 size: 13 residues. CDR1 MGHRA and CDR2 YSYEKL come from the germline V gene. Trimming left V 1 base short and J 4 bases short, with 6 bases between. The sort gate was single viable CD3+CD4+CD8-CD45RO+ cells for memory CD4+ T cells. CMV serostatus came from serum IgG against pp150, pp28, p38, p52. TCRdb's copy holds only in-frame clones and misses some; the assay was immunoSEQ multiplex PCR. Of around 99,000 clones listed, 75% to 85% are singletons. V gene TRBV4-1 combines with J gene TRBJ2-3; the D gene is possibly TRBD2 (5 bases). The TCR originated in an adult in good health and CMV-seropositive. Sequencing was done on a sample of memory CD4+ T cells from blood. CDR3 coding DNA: TGCGCCAGCAGCCAAGGGGAGCCAGATACGCAGTATTTT. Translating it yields CASSQGEPDTQYF.